This is a list of T cell receptor beta chains from one sample in a study of T-cell memory formation after mild COVID-19. TCRdb itself ran the 5' RACE reads through MiXCR, one entry per CDR3 protein. This table holds 250,000 or so distinct CDR3 sequences, around a tenth found once. Sequences were obtained from PBMCs or a T cell subset sorted from them (not recorded which). The origin of the receptors is a man aged 18 to 30 who had mild COVID-19 (a few samples of this study predate the infection). Cell type and time point are not known. Each CDR3 is given with its conserved first and last residue. A D gene is named only where the DNA matches it firmly. Part of the rows lack a size; the others show once, few, many or a class for expanded clones.

J gene: TRBJ1-2
V gene: TRBV5-5
clone size: few
D gene: TRBD1
CDR3 protein: CASSLRTGHSYGYTF
CDR3 DNA: TGTGCCAGCAGCTTGAGGACAGGACACTCCTATGGCTACACCTTC

J gene: TRBJ1-5
V gene: TRBV6-2/TRBV6-3
clone size: few
D gene: TRBD1
CDR3 protein: CASSHNPRQGSQPQHF
CDR3 DNA: TGTGCCAGCAGCCACAACCCTAGACAGGGAAGTCAGCCCCAGCATTTT

J gene: TRBJ2-3
V gene: TRBV7-9
clone size: many
D gene: NA
CDR3 protein: CASSLLADTQYF
CDR3 DNA: TGTGCCAGCAGCTTACTAGCAGATACGCAGTATTTT

J gene: TRBJ1-6
V gene: TRBV4-3
clone size: many
D gene: NA
CDR3 protein: CASSQAVVLENSPLHF
CDR3 DNA: TGCGCCAGCAGCCAAGCTGTCGTTTTGGAGAATTCACCCCTCCACTTT

J gene: TRBJ2-3
V gene: TRBV9
clone size: many
D gene: TRBD1
CDR3 protein: CASSPRGGTGGSDTQYF
CDR3 DNA: TGTGCCAGCAGCCCCCGAGGAGGGACAGGGGGGTCAGATACGCAGTATTTT

J gene: TRBJ2-1
V gene: TRBV12-3/TRBV12-4
clone size: many
D gene: NA
CDR3 protein: CASSDDNEQFF
CDR3 DNA: TGTGCCAGCAGTGACGACAATGAGCAGTTCTTC

J gene: TRBJ2-3
V gene: TRBV20-1
clone size: NA
D gene: TRBD1
CDR3 protein: CSARTAGGLDTQYF
CDR3 DNA: TGCAGTGCTAGAACGGCAGGGGGCCTAGATACGCAGTATTTT

J gene: TRBJ1-1
V gene: TRBV5-1
clone size: NA
D gene: NA
CDR3 protein: CASSLEDSEAFF
CDR3 DNA: TGCGCCAGCAGCTTGGAGGACAGTGAAGCTTTCTTT

J gene: TRBJ2-5
V gene: TRBV11-1
clone size: many
D gene: TRBD1
CDR3 protein: CASSRSGTGQETQYF
CDR3 DNA: TGTGCCAGCAGCCGTTCCGGGACAGGACAAGAGACCCAGTACTTC

J gene: TRBJ2-5
V gene: TRBV7-2
clone size: many
D gene: TRBD1
CDR3 protein: CASNRGQAQETQYF
CDR3 DNA: TGTGCCAGCAACCGTGGACAGGCTCAAGAGACCCAGTACTTC

J gene: TRBJ2-2
V gene: TRBV4-3
clone size: NA
D gene: NA
CDR3 protein: CASTWGNTGELFF
CDR3 DNA: TGCGCCAGCACCTGGGGAAACACCGGGGAGCTGTTTTTT

J gene: TRBJ2-5
V gene: TRBV5-6
clone size: few
D gene: NA
CDR3 protein: CASSLEQVLETQYF
CDR3 DNA: TGTGCCAGCAGCTTGGAACAGGTCCTAGAGACCCAGTACTTC

J gene: TRBJ2-5
V gene: TRBV7-9
clone size: NA
D gene: NA
CDR3 protein: CASSTSGTPETQYF
CDR3 DNA: TGTGCCAGCAGCACCTCCGGGACCCCGGAGACCCAGTACTTC

J gene: TRBJ2-3
V gene: TRBV15
clone size: few
D gene: TRBD2
CDR3 protein: CATSRGRGSGGLGTDTQYF
CDR3 DNA: TGTGCCACCAGCAGGGGGAGGGGTAGCGGGGGGCTTGGCACAGATACGCAGTATTTT

J gene: TRBJ2-1
V gene: TRBV7-9
clone size: few
D gene: TRBD1
CDR3 protein: CASSLEGATTPYNEQFF
CDR3 DNA: TGTGCCAGCAGCCTAGAGGGGGCCACCACCCCTTACAATGAGCAGTTCTTC

J gene: TRBJ2-5
V gene: TRBV4-1
clone size: few
D gene: NA
CDR3 protein: CASSPIGETQYF
CDR3 DNA: TGCGCCAGCAGCCCGATAGGAGAGACCCAGTACTTC

J gene: TRBJ2-1
V gene: TRBV20-1
clone size: few
D gene: NA
CDR3 protein: CSAYGAGTQFF
CDR3 DNA: TGCAGTGCGTACGGGGCGGGGACGCAGTTCTTC

J gene: TRBJ2-3
V gene: TRBV29-1
clone size: few
D gene: NA
CDR3 protein: CSVKRRITDTQYF
CDR3 DNA: TGCAGCGTTAAGAGACGGATCACAGATACGCAGTATTTT

J gene: TRBJ1-4
V gene: TRBV27
clone size: NA
D gene: TRBD1
CDR3 protein: CASSPGQAQRKLFF
CDR3 DNA: TGTGCCAGCAGTCCGGGACAGGCTCAGAGGAAACTGTTTTTT

J gene: TRBJ2-7
V gene: TRBV2
clone size: few
D gene: TRBD1
CDR3 protein: CASGYRGYYEQYF
CDR3 DNA: TGTGCCAGCGGTTACAGGGGGTACTACGAGCAGTACTTC

J gene: TRBJ2-3
V gene: TRBV27
clone size: many
D gene: NA
CDR3 protein: CASGPNLQMQYF
CDR3 DNA: TGTGCCAGCGGCCCCAACCTGCAGATGCAGTATTTT

J gene: TRBJ2-1
V gene: TRBV20-1
clone size: few
D gene: TRBD1
CDR3 protein: CSAPTGVGEQFF
CDR3 DNA: TGCAGTGCTCCGACAGGGGTAGGTGAGCAGTTCTTC

J gene: TRBJ2-1
V gene: TRBV5-4
clone size: NA
D gene: TRBD2
CDR3 protein: CASSLAGLAGKYNEQFF
CDR3 DNA: TGTGCCAGCAGCTTGGCAGGACTAGCGGGGAAATACAATGAGCAGTTCTTC

J gene: TRBJ2-5
V gene: TRBV29-1
clone size: NA
D gene: TRBD1
CDR3 protein: CSFSARQGLETQYF
CDR3 DNA: TGCAGCTTTTCTGCGCGACAGGGCTTAGAGACCCAGTACTTC

J gene: TRBJ2-3
V gene: TRBV4-2
clone size: NA
D gene: TRBD2
CDR3 protein: CASSQSGGGPDTQYF
CDR3 DNA: TGTGCCAGCAGCCAGTCGGGGGGGGGACCAGATACGCAGTATTTT

J gene: TRBJ1-2
V gene: TRBV19
clone size: NA
D gene: TRBD1
CDR3 protein: CASRRGTGGSGYTF
CDR3 DNA: TGTGCCAGTAGGCGCGGGACAGGGGGGTCCGGCTACACCTTC

J gene: TRBJ1-6
V gene: TRBV20-1
clone size: NA
D gene: NA
CDR3 protein: CSARAGTQNSPLHF
CDR3 DNA: TGCAGTGCTAGAGCCGGGACTCAAAATTCACCCCTCCACTTT

J gene: TRBJ1-1
V gene: TRBV6-6
clone size: few
D gene: NA
CDR3 protein: CASRRPGHANTEAFF
CDR3 DNA: TGTGCCAGCAGACGACCCGGACACGCGAACACTGAAGCTTTCTTT

J gene: TRBJ2-3
V gene: TRBV7-6
clone size: many
D gene: NA
CDR3 protein: CASSSGQGTDTQYF
CDR3 DNA: TGTGCCAGCAGCTCCGGACAAGGCACAGATACGCAGTATTTT

J gene: TRBJ1-1
V gene: TRBV5-5
clone size: many
D gene: NA
CDR3 protein: CASSSSVRGEGTEAFF
CDR3 DNA: TGTGCCAGCAGCTCATCGGTTCGGGGGGAGGGAACTGAAGCTTTCTTT

J gene: TRBJ2-3
V gene: TRBV20-1
clone size: NA
D gene: TRBD2
CDR3 protein: CSARDPWLAGGYTQYF
CDR3 DNA: TGCAGTGCTAGAGATCCCTGGCTAGCGGGGGGATATACGCAGTATTTT

J gene: TRBJ2-1
V gene: TRBV7-6
clone size: few
D gene: TRBD2
CDR3 protein: CASSRTRLNEQFF
CDR3 DNA: TGTGCCAGCAGCCGGACTAGACTCAATGAGCAGTTCTTC